The 30 T cell receptor beta chains below come from one sample, sequenced in a study of cytotoxic CD8 clonotypes in ibrutinib-treated CLL (dated by TCRdb to the early 2020s). In the paper's terms, the time point label means: approximately eleven months on ibrutinib. Receptors were amplified or captured by the immunoSEQ multiplex PCR assay. The immuneACCESS repertoire file appears here via TCRdb, limited to in-frame rearrangements. These files lack a portion of the clones; in checked studies, under half of the deficit traces to unresolved V genes, and the cause of the others is not known. This sample gives around 150,000 clones in total; about four fifths of them show up just once. The ten biggest clones cover around 2.1% of the sample. The material was PBMCs, obtained after 12 months of ibrutinib treatment. The receptors were gathered from a human donor with chronic lymphocytic leukemia.

The J gene is TRBJ1-1, the V gene TRBV6-4; maybe TRBD1 (5 bases). Germline CDR1 reads MRHNA; CDR2 reads SNTAGT. This CDR3 spans 13 amino acids. Trimming took off 4 bases at V and 2 bases at J, with 8 bases between the two ends. CDR3: CASSVRENTEAFF. CDR3 DNA: TGTGCCAGCAGTGTCAGGGAAAACACTGAAGCTTTCTTT.

This clone has just a few counts. This chain links TRBV7-9 with TRBJ2-5; D uncertain. V lost 5 bases and J lost 1, with 14 bases in between. This CDR3 is built from 15 residues. CDR1 is SEHNR and CDR2 is FQNEAQ in the germline V gene (reference sequence). The CDR3 coding sequence is TGTGCCAGCAGCGTAGTGACGGTAGCCCAAGAGACCCAGTACTTC. It translates to CASSVVTVAQETQYF.

This chain uses TRBV29-1 with TRBJ2-7; 7 bases are shared with TRBD2. CDR1 SQVTM and CDR2 ANQGSEA come from the germline V gene. The V segment lost 8 bases and the J segment 0 bases; nucleotides outside the gene matches: 10. The CDR3 has 14 amino acids. CDR3 sequence: CSSEGGSYSYEQYF. The DNA of the CDR3 is TGCAGCTCCGAGGGCGGGAGCTACTCCTACGAGCAGTACTTC.

The chain recombines TRBV21-1 with TRBJ2-6; the table names TRBD1, a call not compared with the DNA. TRBV21-1 represents a pseudogene. CDR3 length: 14 residues. The CDR3 DNA follows: TGTGCGACAGGGAATCATCTTGGGGCCAACGTCCTGACTTTC. Its translation: CATGNHLGANVLTF.

This chain connects TRBV6-5 to TRBJ1-2; D is unresolved. CDR1 is MNHEY and CDR2 is SVGAGI in the germline V gene. Trimming left V 1 base short and J 3 bases short, with 3 bases between. This CDR3 has 12 residues. CDR3 protein: CASSYFDYGYTF. The CDR3 DNA is TGTGCCAGCAGTTACTTTGACTATGGCTACACCTTC.

This rearrangement joins TRBV28 to TRBJ2-3; 9 bases line up with TRBD2. The CDR3 covers 18 residues. After removal of 6 bases from V and 0 bases from J, the junction contained 13 bases not matched to a gene. Germline-derived CDR1 and CDR2 are MDHEN and SYDVKM. This CDR3 reads CASRPQGWLAGSTDTQYF. The CDR3 DNA sequence: TGTGCCAGCAGACCACAGGGGTGGCTAGCGGGAAGCACAGATACGCAGTATTTT.

The V gene is TRBV25-1, the J gene TRBJ2-2, with D tentatively TRBD1 (6 bases). The CDR3 sequence is 13 residues long. Per the germline V gene, CDR1 is MGHDK and CDR2 is SYGVNS. V was trimmed by 7 bases and J by 5 bases, leaving 11 bases between them. CDR3 bases: TGTGCCAGCAACGAAGGGGGAACCGGGGAGCTGTTTTTT. Translating it yields CASNEGGTGELFF.

The chain uses TRBV5-8 and TRBJ1-1, with 9 positions matching TRBD1. Trimming at V came to 3 bases and at J to 5 bases, leaving 11 bases not matched to a gene. The V gene's germline CDR1 is SGHTS and CDR2 YDEGEE. The CDR3 length is 16 residues. The CDR3 reads CASSSLLQGAYTEAFF. CDR3 sequence (DNA): TGTGCCAGCAGCTCGCTATTACAGGGGGCCTATACTGAAGCTTTCTTT. Combining the CDR3 with reference TRBV5-8 and TRBJ1-1 gives the whole variable domain EAGVTQSPTHLIKTRGQQATLRCSPISGHTSVYWYQQALGLGLQFLLWYDEGEERNRGNFPPRFSGRQFPNYSSELNVNALELEDSALYLCASSSLLQGAYTEAFFGQGTRLTVV.

The V gene is TRBV4-3, the J gene TRBJ2-1, with 7 bases aligning to TRBD2. The length of the CDR3 is 17 residues. The V gene's germline CDR1 is LGHNA and CDR2 YSLEER. The junction had 8 bases not matched to a gene; V was cut back by 0 bases and J by 3 bases. The CDR3 region has the DNA TGCGCCAGCAGCCAAGATCGTGCGGGAGTTAACTACAATGAGCAGTTCTTC. Amino acids: CASSQDRAGVNYNEQFF.

The CDR3 loop is CAWSVSIHYGYTF. The CDR3 region has the DNA TGTGCCTGGAGTGTTTCTATTCACTATGGCTACACCTTC. The gene calls are TRBV30 and TRBJ1-2, with D uncertain. V lost 0 bases and J 3 bases, leaving 8 bases between the germline ends. The length of the CDR3 is 13 residues. The germline V gene encodes CDR1 GTSNPN and CDR2 SVGIG (reference sequence).

This clone was counted only a few times. The chain recombines TRBV5-1 with TRBJ1-5, with D unresolved. V was clipped by 0 bases and J by 4 bases, with 11 bases between them. This CDR3 comprises 15 residues. Germline CDR1 SGHRS, CDR2 YFSETQ. DNA of the CDR3: TGCGCCAGCAGCTTGGTTCCCGGGATGAATCAGCCCCAGCATTTT. Residues: CASSLVPGMNQPQHF.

This clone was seen only once. Mismatch with germline at one junction end may stem from a read error. This rearrangement joins TRBV5-4 to TRBJ1-2; a possible D gene is TRBD1 (5 bases). The CDR3 consists of 15 residues. Germline V lookup: CDR1 SGHNT, CDR2 YYREEE (reference sequence). The CDR3 region is CASSQDARADYGYTF. CDR3 coding DNA: TGCGCCAGCAGCCAAGATGCCAGGGCGGACTATGGCTACACCTTC. The full variable domain, in which reference TRBV5-4 and TRBJ1-2 provide the parts outside the CDR3, is ETGVTQSPTHLIKTRGQQVTLRCSSQSGHNTVSWYQQALGQGPQFIFQYYREEENGRGNFPPRFSGLQFPNYSSELNVNALELDDSALYLCASSQDARADYGYTFGSGTRLTVV.

V gene TRBV9 combines with J gene TRBJ1-2; 7 nucleotides align to TRBD1. This CDR3 comprises 13 residues. With 1 base clipped from V and 8 bases from J, the junction kept 5 bases outside the gene matches. Germline-derived CDR1 and CDR2 are SGDLS and YYNGEE. The CDR3 loop reads CASSVPGQRGYTF. The CDR3 DNA reads as TGTGCCAGCAGCGTACCGGGACAGCGGGGCTACACCTTC. The full variable domain, rest sourced from reference TRBV9 and TRBJ1-2, is DSGVTQTPKHLITATGQRVTLRCSPRSGDLSVYWYQQSLDQGLQFLIQYYNGEERAKGNILERFSAQQFPDLHSELNLSSLELGDSALYFCASSVPGQRGYTFGSGTRLTVV.

CDR3 in amino acids: CASSALPGQINQPQHF. The DNA of the CDR3 is TGTGCCAGCAGCGCACTACCTGGACAGATCAATCAGCCCCAGCATTTT. The chain joins TRBV4-2 to TRBJ1-5; D perhaps matches TRBD1 (6 bases). This CDR3 has 16 residues. Germline V CDR1 and CDR2: LGHNA, YNFKEQ. Trimming removed 5 bases at V and 3 bases at J, with 17 bases between.

The chain couples TRBV30 to TRBJ2-3; possible D gene TRBD1, 8 bases. The CDR3 totals 15 residues. V lost 3 bases and J lost 6, with 19 bases in between. The germline V gene has CDR1 GTSNPN and CDR2 SVGIG (reference sequence). The CDR3 DNA reads as TGTGCCTGGAGCGGGCAGGGGGCGGGGGTTGATACGCAGTATTTT. It translates to CAWSGQGAGVDTQYF.

The gene calls are TRBV27 and TRBJ2-5, with D perhaps being TRBD1 or TRBD2 (5 bases each). The length of the CDR3 is 11 residues. The V end lost 2 bases, the J end lost 7 bases, and 5 bases lay between the germline ends. Germline CDR1 reads MNHEY; CDR2 reads SMNVEV (reference sequence). In nucleotides, the CDR3 is TGTGCCAGCAGTTTAGGGGGGACCCAGTACTTC. Its protein product is CASSLGGTQYF.

The chain is built from TRBV6-6 and TRBJ1-1, with 8 bases aligning to TRBD1. CDR3 length: 13 residues. Germline lookup yields CDR1 MNHNY and CDR2 SVGAGI (reference sequence). With 5 bases clipped from V and 3 bases from J, the junction kept 2 bases outside the gene matches. As DNA, the CDR3 is TGTGCCAGCAGTCCGGACAGGGACACTGAAGCTTTCTTT. It is translated as CASSPDRDTEAFF.

V is TRBV11-2 and J is TRBJ1-2; D gene ambiguous. The CDR3 is made up of 13 amino acids. With 6 bases removed from V and 4 bases from J, the gap between germline ends came to 12 bases. Germline V gene data show CDR1 as SGHAT and CDR2 as FQNNGV. CDR3 nucleotide sequence: TGTGCCAGCAGGGGCCGGGAGCCCTATGGCTACACCTTC. Translated, it gives CASRGREPYGYTF.

CDR3 DNA sequence: TGTGCCAGCAGCTTAGGTAGCCCCTGGACGGACGAGCAGTACTTC. Translation: CASSLGSPWTDEQYF. The chain joins TRBV7-3 to TRBJ2-7, with D unresolved. There are 15 residues in the CDR3. Deletions cut 2 bases from V and 5 bases from J, with 16 bases between. Per germline, CDR1 SGHTA and CDR2 FQGTGA.

This chain joins TRBV7-9 and TRBJ2-5; D is unresolved. The CDR3 is 14 amino acids. V dropped 5 bases and J dropped 2 bases, with 12 bases sitting between them. CDR1 is SEHNR, CDR2 FQNEAQ, per germline (reference sequence). The CDR3 is CASSPRTRQETQYF. The CDR3 DNA is TGTGCCAGCAGCCCGCGAACGAGGCAAGAGACCCAGTACTTC.

CDR3 sequence (DNA): TGTGCCAGCAACCCCCCCTCCTATAGCAATCAGCCCCAGCATTTT. Translated, it gives CASNPPSYSNQPQHF. The chain carries TRBV28 and TRBJ1-5, with no clear D. V lost 7 bases, J lost 0 bases, and 13 bases lay in between. This CDR3 is built from 15 residues. The V gene's germline CDR1 is MDHEN and CDR2 SYDVKM. Combining the CDR3 with reference TRBV28 and TRBJ1-5 gives the whole variable domain DVKVTQSSRYLVKRTGEKVFLECVQDMDHENMFWYRQDPGLGLRLIYFSYDVKMKEKGDIPEGYSVSREKKERFSLILESASTNQTSMYLCASNPPSYSNQPQHFGDGTRLSIL.

Written as DNA, the CDR3 is TGTGCCAGCAGCAAAGTAACAGGGCACGAGCAGTACTTC. Translated: CASSKVTGHEQYF. This chain connects TRBV21-1 to TRBJ2-5; the D call TRBD1 from the table was never checked on the DNA. Judging by the DNA end, TRBJ2-7 fits better; the J call may be wrong. TRBV21-1 is assigned pseudogene status. The CDR3 spans 13 residues.

V gene TRBV7-2 combines with J gene TRBJ2-4; D is undetermined. Trimming removed 5 bases at V and 4 bases at J, with 9 bases between. Germline V lookup: CDR1 SGHTA, CDR2 FQGNSA. The length of the CDR3 is 13 residues. The CDR3 is CASSPRLKNIQYF. CDR3 DNA sequence: TGTGCCAGCAGCCCCCGCCTTAAAAACATTCAGTACTTC.

The chain has TRBV6-5 and TRBJ2-1; possible D gene TRBD1, 6 bases. This CDR3 has 13 amino acids. Germline V gene sequence: CDR1 MNHEY, CDR2 SVGAGI. The V end lost 9 bases, the J end lost 8 bases, and 17 bases lay between the germline ends. The CDR3 bases are TGTGCCAGTAACACCTTTGGGGGCGATGAGCAGTTCTTC. Protein: CASNTFGGDEQFF.

Concerning this clone: Compared with germline, one end of the junction differs, possibly owing to a read error. The V call is TRBV4-3, the J call TRBJ2-7; the match to TRBD1 covers 7 bases. CDR1 is LGHNA and CDR2 is YSLEER in the germline V gene. The CDR3 loop spans 16 amino acids. DNA of the CDR3: TGCGCCAGCAGCCGGTACAGGGGAATGTACTCCTACGAGCAGCACTTC. It translates to CASSRYRGMYSYEQHF.

V usage is TRBV5-1 and J usage is TRBJ2-3; the D gene is possibly TRBD2 (6 bases). The CDR3 covers 16 residues. The germline V gene encodes CDR1 SGHRS and CDR2 YFSETQ. Between the trimmed V and J ends, which lost 4 bases and 1 base, there was a span of 16 bases. CDR3 amino acids: CASSISGPGGTDTQYF. CDR3 bases: TGCGCCAGCAGCATTAGCGGACCGGGTGGCACAGATACGCAGTATTTT.

The rearrangement uses TRBV19 and TRBJ2-7, with D perhaps TRBD1 (6 bases). Germline V gene sequence: CDR1 LNHDA, CDR2 SQIVND (reference sequence). V lost 1 base and J lost 2, with 12 bases in between. The CDR3 loop spans 15 amino acids. For the CDR3, the DNA is TGTGCCAGTAGTATAGTAGCAGGGGCGACCTACGAGCAGTACTTC. Its protein product is CASSIVAGATYEQYF.

The chain joins TRBV28 to TRBJ1-1; possible D gene TRBD1, 5 bases. The CDR3 is 14 amino acids. Trimming took 4 bases from V and 0 from J, leaving 9 bases between them. The V gene's germline CDR1 is MDHEN and CDR2 SYDVKM. The CDR3 sequence is CASSSTGLNTEAFF. CDR3 DNA: TGTGCCAGCAGTTCAACGGGACTGAACACTGAAGCTTTCTTT.

The chain couples TRBV7-9 to TRBJ1-2; 7 positions agree with TRBD1. With 2 bases clipped from V and 4 bases from J, the junction kept 16 bases outside the gene matches. Germline CDR1 SEHNR, CDR2 FQNEAQ (reference sequence). The CDR3 spans 18 residues. CDR3 sequence (DNA): TGTGCCAGCAGCTTAAGGTCGGAAGGGGGCTACGGGTCCTATGGCTACACCTTC. Translation: CASSLRSEGGYGSYGYTF.

The V call is TRBV5-1, the J call TRBJ2-7, with 10 bases identical to TRBD2. V trimming: 0 bases; J trimming: 5 bases; junction bases outside the gene matches: 8. The CDR3 consists of 16 residues. Looked up from germline, CDR1 is SGHRS and CDR2 is YFSETQ. CDR3: CASSLGSGGPWDEQYF. The CDR3 DNA sequence: TGCGCCAGCAGCTTGGGTAGCGGGGGGCCGTGGGACGAGCAGTACTTC.